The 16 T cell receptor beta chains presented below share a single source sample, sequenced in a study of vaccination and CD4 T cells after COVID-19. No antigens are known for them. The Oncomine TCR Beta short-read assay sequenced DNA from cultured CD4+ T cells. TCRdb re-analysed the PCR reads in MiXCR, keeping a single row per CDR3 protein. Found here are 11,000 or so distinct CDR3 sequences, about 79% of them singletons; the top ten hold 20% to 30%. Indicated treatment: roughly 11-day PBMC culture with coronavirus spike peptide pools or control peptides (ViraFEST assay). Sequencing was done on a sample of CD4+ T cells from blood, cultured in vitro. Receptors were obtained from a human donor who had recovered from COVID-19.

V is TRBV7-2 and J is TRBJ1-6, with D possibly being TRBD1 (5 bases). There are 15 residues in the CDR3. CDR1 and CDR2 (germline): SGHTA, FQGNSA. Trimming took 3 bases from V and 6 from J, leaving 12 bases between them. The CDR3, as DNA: TGTGCCAGCAGCTTTGGTAGGGGTGGTAATTCACCCCTCCACTTT. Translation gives CASSFGRGGNSPLHF.

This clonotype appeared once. The CDR3 sequence: CSARDTQRDNSPLHF. Here the CDR3 DNA reads TGCAGTGCTAGAGATACCCAGAGAGATAATTCACCCCTCCACTTT. The chain couples TRBV20-1 to TRBJ1-6; D is undetermined. This CDR3 is built from 15 residues. V lost 0 bases to trimming and J lost 5 bases, with 11 bases between them. The germline gives CDR1 DFQATT, CDR2 SNEGSKA (reference sequence).

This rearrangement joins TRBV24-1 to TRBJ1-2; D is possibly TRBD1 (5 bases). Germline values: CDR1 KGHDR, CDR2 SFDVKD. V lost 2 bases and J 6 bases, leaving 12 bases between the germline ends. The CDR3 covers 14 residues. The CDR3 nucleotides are TGTGCCACCAGTGATTCTTCCGACAGTAATGGCTACACCTTC. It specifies CATSDSSDSNGYTF.

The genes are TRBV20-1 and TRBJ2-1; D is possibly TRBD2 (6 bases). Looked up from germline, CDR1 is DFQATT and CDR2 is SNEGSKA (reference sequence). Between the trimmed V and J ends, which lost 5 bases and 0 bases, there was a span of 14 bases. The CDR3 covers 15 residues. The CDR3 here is CSAPNSGGSYNEQFF. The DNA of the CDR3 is TGCAGTGCTCCGAATAGCGGAGGCTCCTACAATGAGCAGTTCTTC.

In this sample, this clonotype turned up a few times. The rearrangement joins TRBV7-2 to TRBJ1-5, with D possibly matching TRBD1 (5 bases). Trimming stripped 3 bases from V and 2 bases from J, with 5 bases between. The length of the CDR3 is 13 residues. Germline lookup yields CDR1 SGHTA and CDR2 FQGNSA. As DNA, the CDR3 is TGTGCCAGCAGCTTCAGGGGCAATCAGCCCCAGCATTTT. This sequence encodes CASSFRGNQPQHF.

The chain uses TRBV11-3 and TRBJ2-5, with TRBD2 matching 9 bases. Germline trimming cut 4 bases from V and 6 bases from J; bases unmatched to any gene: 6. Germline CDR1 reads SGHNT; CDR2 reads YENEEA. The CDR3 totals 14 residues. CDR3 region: CASSSVAGAKTQYF. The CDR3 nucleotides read TGTGCCAGCAGCTCCGTAGCGGGAGCGAAGACCCAGTACTTC.

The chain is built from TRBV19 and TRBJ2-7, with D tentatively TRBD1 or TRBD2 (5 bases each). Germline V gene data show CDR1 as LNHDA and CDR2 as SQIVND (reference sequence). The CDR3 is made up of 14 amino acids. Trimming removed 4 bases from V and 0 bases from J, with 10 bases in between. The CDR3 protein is CASSTGGSSYEQYF. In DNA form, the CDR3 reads TGTGCCAGTAGTACTGGGGGTAGCTCCTACGAGCAGTACTTC.

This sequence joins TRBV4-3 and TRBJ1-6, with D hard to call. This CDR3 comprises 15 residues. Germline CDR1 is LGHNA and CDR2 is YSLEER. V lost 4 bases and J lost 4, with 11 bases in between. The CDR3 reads CASSRDQDYNSPLHF. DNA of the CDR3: TGCGCCAGCAGCCGAGATCAGGATTATAATTCACCCCTCCACTTT.

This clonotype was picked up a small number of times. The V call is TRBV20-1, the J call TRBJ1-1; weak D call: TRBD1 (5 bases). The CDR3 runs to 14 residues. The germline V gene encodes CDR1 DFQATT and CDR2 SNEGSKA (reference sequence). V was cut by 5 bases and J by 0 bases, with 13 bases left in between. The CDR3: CSAWGMGLNTEAFF. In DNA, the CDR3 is TGCAGTGCTTGGGGGATGGGTTTGAACACTGAAGCTTTCTTT.

The CDR3 loop reads CSARDRAGPTYNEQFF. As DNA, the CDR3 is TGCAGTGCTAGAGATAGGGCGGGACCGACTTACAATGAGCAGTTCTTC. The chain joins TRBV20-1 to TRBJ2-1; D perhaps matches TRBD2 (6 bases). The germline V and J ends were trimmed by 0 bases and 4 bases, with 16 bases remaining between them. The CDR3 spans 16 residues. The germline V gene has CDR1 DFQATT and CDR2 SNEGSKA (reference sequence).

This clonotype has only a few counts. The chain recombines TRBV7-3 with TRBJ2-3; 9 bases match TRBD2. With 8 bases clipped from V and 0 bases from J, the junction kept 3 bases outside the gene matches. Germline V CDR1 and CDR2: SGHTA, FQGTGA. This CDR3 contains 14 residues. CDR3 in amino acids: CASGTSSSTDTQYF. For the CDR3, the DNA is TGTGCCAGCGGGACTAGCAGTAGCACAGATACGCAGTATTTT.

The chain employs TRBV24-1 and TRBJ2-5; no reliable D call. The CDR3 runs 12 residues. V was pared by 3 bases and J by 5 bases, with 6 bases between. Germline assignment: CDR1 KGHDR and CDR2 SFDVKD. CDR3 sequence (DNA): TGTGCCACCAGTGATCCAAGGGAGACCCAGTACTTC. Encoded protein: CATSDPRETQYF.

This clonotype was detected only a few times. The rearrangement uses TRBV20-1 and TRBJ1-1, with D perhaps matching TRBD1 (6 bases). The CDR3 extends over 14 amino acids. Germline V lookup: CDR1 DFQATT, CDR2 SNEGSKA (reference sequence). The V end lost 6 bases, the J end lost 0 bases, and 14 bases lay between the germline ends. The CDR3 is CSASWNRVNTEAFF. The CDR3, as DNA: TGCAGTGCATCGTGGAACAGGGTGAACACTGAAGCTTTCTTT.

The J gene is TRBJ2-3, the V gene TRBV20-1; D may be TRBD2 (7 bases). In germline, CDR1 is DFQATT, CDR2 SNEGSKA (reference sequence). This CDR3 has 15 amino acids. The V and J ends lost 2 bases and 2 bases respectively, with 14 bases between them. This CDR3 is CSARIQGRVTDTQYF. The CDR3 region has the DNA TGCAGTGCTAGAATTCAGGGGAGGGTCACAGATACGCAGTATTTT.

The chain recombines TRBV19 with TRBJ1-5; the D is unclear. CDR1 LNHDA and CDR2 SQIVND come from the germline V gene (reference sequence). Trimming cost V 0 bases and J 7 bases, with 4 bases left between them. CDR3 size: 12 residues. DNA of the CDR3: TGTGCCAGTAGTATAGATGTCCAGCCCCAGCATTTT. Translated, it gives CASSIDVQPQHF.

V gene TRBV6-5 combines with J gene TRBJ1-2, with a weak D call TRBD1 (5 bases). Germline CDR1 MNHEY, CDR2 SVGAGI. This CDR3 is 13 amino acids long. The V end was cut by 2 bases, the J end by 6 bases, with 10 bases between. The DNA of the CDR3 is TGTGCCAGCAGTTACGAGGGGTTCGATGGCTACACCTTC. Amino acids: CASSYEGFDGYTF.